These T cell receptor beta chains were read from a single sample in a study of CD8 T cells in Susac syndrome. TCRdb independently ran MiXCR on the immunoSEQ multiplex PCR reads; one entry per CDR3 protein. In the table there are 250,000 to 300,000 distinct CDR3 sequences, roughly 81% of which are singletons. Sequenced: CD8+ T cells from PBMCs. The receptors here all came from a human donor with multiple sclerosis. CDR3s include the opening cysteine and the closing phenylalanine or tryptophan.

>TRBV4-1|TRBJ2-1
CASSPHQGEINEQFF
>TRBV4-1|TRBJ2-2
CASSRTGTSGNTGELFF
>TRBV27|TRBJ2-1
CASRGGEGKDEQFF
>TRBV27|TRBJ2-7
CASSLGQGVYEQYF
>TRBV7-9|TRBJ1-2
CASTDGRGSNYGYTF
>TRBV15|TRBJ2-1
CATRQTSDLAAQFF
>TRBV6-1|TRBJ2-1
CATHSGGRFGNEQFF
>TRBV27|TRBJ2-5
CASSTRSAQETQYF
>TRBV27|TRBJ2-5
CAGPRQRVSQETQYF
>TRBV2|TRBJ2-1
CASTQRTYNEQFF